A single sample gave rise to the 28 T cell receptor beta chains below, sequenced in a study of CD8+ T cells in alopecia areata. RNA was isolated and reverse transcribed to cDNA, the sequencing template. Profiling relied on immunoSEQ multiplex PCR, and the TCRdb table lists in-frame clones only, not all of them. The table has roughly 200,000 clones, about 53% seen once. Treatment indicated: oral pan-JAK inhibitor, 5-10 mg twice daily. This material consisted of CD8+ T cells sorted from blood, taken at week 24, from a patient treated with tofacitinib. These receptor sequences come from a human donor with alopecia areata.

In its sample, this clone was seen a few times. DNA for the CDR3: TGTGCCAGCAGCTTGGGTGCCTCCAATGAGCAGTTCTTC. As protein: CASSLGASNEQFF. The genes are TRBV5-6 and TRBJ2-1; D ambiguous. This CDR3 is built from 13 residues. Trimming stripped 0 bases from V and 6 bases from J, with 7 bases between. The germline V gene has CDR1 SGHDT and CDR2 YYEEEE.

The V and J genes are TRBV5-6 and TRBJ1-1, with D perhaps TRBD1 (5 bases). CDR3 length equals 13 residues. The V and J ends lost 6 bases and 1 base respectively, with 10 bases between them. The germline V gene encodes CDR1 SGHDT and CDR2 YYEEEE. The CDR3 loop reads CASNPTANTEAFF. The DNA of the CDR3 is TGTGCCAGCAACCCGACAGCGAACACTGAAGCTTTCTTT.

The J gene is TRBJ1-1, the V gene TRBV5-1; no reliable D call. This CDR3 has 14 amino acids. Trimming removed 2 bases from V and 7 bases from J, with 15 bases in between. Germline CDR1 SGHRS, CDR2 YFSETQ. The CDR3 spells CASSLNTERLEAFF. The DNA of the CDR3 is TGCGCCAGCAGCTTAAATACGGAACGTCTTGAAGCTTTCTTT.

The chain uses TRBV5-1 and TRBJ2-3, with D perhaps being TRBD1 or TRBD2 (6 bases each). Germline V gene sequence: CDR1 SGHRS, CDR2 YFSETQ. The CDR3 sequence is 15 residues long. Between the trimmed V and J ends, which lost 3 bases and 4 bases, there was a span of 15 bases. The CDR3 sequence: CASSYEGGGPDTQYF. For the CDR3, the DNA is TGCGCCAGCAGCTATGAGGGGGGAGGACCAGATACGCAGTATTTT. Supplemented by reference TRBV5-1 and TRBJ2-3, the full variable domain reads KAGVTQTPRYLIKTRGQQVTLSCSPISGHRSVSWYQQTPGQGLQFLFEYFSETQRNKGNFPGRFSGRQFSNSRSEMNVSTLELGDSALYLCASSYEGGGPDTQYFGPGTRLTVL.

This clone has only a few counts. The chain employs TRBV5-6 and TRBJ2-5; 8 nucleotides line up with TRBD1. This CDR3 comprises 13 residues. Germline assignment: CDR1 SGHDT and CDR2 YYEEEE. The trim removed 3 bases at V and 3 bases at J, leaving 1 base unmatched. The CDR3 nucleotides read TGTGCCAGCAGCTCGACAGGGGAAGAGACCCAGTACTTC. Protein product: CASSSTGEETQYF. Complete variable domain (other parts from reference TRBV5-6 and TRBJ2-5): DAGVTQSPTHLIKTRGQQVTLRCSPKSGHDTVSWYQQALGQGPQFIFQYYEEEERQRGNFPDRFSGHQFPNYSSELNVNALLLGDSALYLCASSSTGEETQYFGPGTRLLVL.

Points on this clone: Other DNA variants within this sample encode the same CDR3. The gene calls are TRBV11-2 and TRBJ2-3; no definite D call. Germline-derived CDR1 and CDR2 are SGHAT and FQNNGV. The CDR3 runs to 12 residues. Trimming pared 3 bases from V and 1 base from J, leaving 2 bases between. CDR3 loop: CASSLGTDTQYF. As DNA, the CDR3 is TGTGCCAGCAGCTTGGGCACAGATACGCAGTATTTT.

The chain combines TRBV6-6 with TRBJ2-1, with 9 bases matching TRBD1. This CDR3 contains 16 residues. V gave up 4 bases and J gave up 8 bases; unmatched junction bases: 12. Germline CDR1 is MNHNY and CDR2 is SVGAGI (reference sequence). Here the CDR3 reads CASSSLGTGIGDEQFF. The CDR3 bases are TGTGCCAGCAGTTCCCTAGGGACAGGGATTGGGGATGAGCAGTTCTTC.

This rearrangement joins TRBV11-2 to TRBJ2-3; possible D gene TRBD2, 6 bases. The V end lost 0 bases, the J end lost 3 bases, and 7 bases lay between the germline ends. The CDR3 contains 14 residues. In germline, CDR1 is SGHAT, CDR2 FQNNGV. The DNA for the CDR3 is TGTGCCAGCAGCTTAGACGCGGGGACAGATACGCAGTATTTT. The encoded protein is CASSLDAGTDTQYF.

This clone came up a few times. The gene calls are TRBV29-1 and TRBJ1-2, with unresolved D. The CDR3 extends over 12 amino acids. Germline CDR1 is SQVTM and CDR2 is ANQGSEA. Trimming left V 0 bases short and J 4 bases short, with 6 bases between. The CDR3 DNA is TGCAGCGTTGAAGATCCACCCTATGGCTACACCTTC. It encodes CSVEDPPYGYTF.

The chain employs TRBV7-8 and TRBJ2-2; D not resolved. V was clipped by 6 bases and J by 2 bases, with 7 bases between them. This CDR3 region has 13 residues. From germline, CDR1 is SGHVS and CDR2 FQNEAQ. CDR3 bases: TGTGCCAGCAGTCCAAAAAACACCGGGGAGCTGTTTTTT. The encoded protein is CASSPKNTGELFF.

Only one count was recorded for this clone. This rearrangement joins TRBV6-5 to TRBJ2-3; a possible D gene is TRBD1 (5 bases). The CDR3 consists of 15 residues. CDR1 is MNHEY, CDR2 SVGAGI, per germline. Trimming cost V 0 bases and J 4 bases, with 11 bases left between them. The CDR3 DNA follows: TGTGCCAGCAGTTACTCGTTAGGGGCGGCAGATACGCAGTATTTT. Protein: CASSYSLGAADTQYF.

Details on this clone: Other DNA sequences of this sample code for an identical CDR3. The chain recombines TRBV25-1 with TRBJ2-3; the D is unclear. CDR3 length equals 13 residues. V lost 3 bases, J lost 6 bases, and 10 bases lay in between. CDR1 is MGHDK and CDR2 is SYGVNS in the germline V gene. DNA for the CDR3: TGTGCCAGCAGTGATAAAGTTACGGATACGCAGTATTTT. This codes for CASSDKVTDTQYF. Together with reference TRBV25-1 and TRBJ2-3, the CDR3 gives the full variable domain: EADIYQTPRYLVIGTGKKITLECSQTMGHDKMYWYQQDPGMELHLIHYSYGVNSTEKGDLSSESTVSRIRTEHFPLTLESARPSHTSQYLCASSDKVTDTQYFGPGTRLTVL.

The chain combines TRBV2 with TRBJ1-2, with TRBD1 matching 7 bases. Germline V CDR1 and CDR2: SNHLY, FYNNEI. The CDR3 has 15 residues. V was pared by 8 bases and J by 1 base, with 10 bases of the junction left unmatched. CDR3: CASFLGTEINYGYTF. As DNA, the CDR3 is TGTGCCAGCTTCCTCGGGACAGAAATTAACTATGGCTACACCTTC.

The CDR3, as DNA: TGTGCCAGCAGTACGGGACTTCCAAACCAGCAGTTCTTC. This gives the protein CASSTGLPNQQFF. The V call is TRBV27, the J call TRBJ2-1; D perhaps matches TRBD2 (6 bases). V lost 5 bases and J 11 bases, leaving 16 bases between the germline ends. The CDR3 extends over 13 amino acids. Germline values: CDR1 MNHEY, CDR2 SMNVEV (reference sequence).

V gene TRBV27 combines with J gene TRBJ1-2; perhaps TRBD1 as D (6 bases). The V and J ends lost 4 bases and 10 bases respectively, with 16 bases between them. The CDR3 is made up of 13 amino acids. Germline V lookup: CDR1 MNHEY, CDR2 SMNVEV (reference sequence). CDR3 nucleotides: TGTGCCAGCAGTTCACCGGGACAAGAAGTCTACACCTTC. Its protein is CASSSPGQEVYTF.

This chain uses TRBV29-1 with TRBJ2-2, with D hard to call. Germline V CDR1 and CDR2: SQVTM, ANQGSEA. The CDR3 covers 12 residues. Trimming stripped 7 bases from V and 6 bases from J, with 12 bases between. The DNA of the CDR3 is TGCAGCGGGACCGCAGACTCCGGGGAGCTGTTTTTT. The encoded protein is CSGTADSGELFF.

The chain joins TRBV12-5 to TRBJ2-3; tentatively, D is TRBD1 (5 bases). The germline V and J ends were trimmed by 5 bases and 2 bases, with 8 bases remaining between them. Germline CDR1 is LGHNT and CDR2 is FRNRAP. This CDR3 spans 13 amino acids. The CDR3 coding sequence is TGTGCTAGTGGTCCGACAGCCACAGATACGCAGTATTTT. This codes for CASGPTATDTQYF.

This clone turned up a few times. The gene calls are TRBV23-1 and TRBJ2-3; D not resolved. TRBV23-1 is recorded as an ORF, its role being uncertain. This CDR3 is built from 15 residues. The V and J ends lost 7 bases and 3 bases respectively, with 17 bases between them. In DNA form, the CDR3 reads TGCGCCAGCACCTCCTTCAGTCTAGGGACAGATACGCAGTATTTT. Its translation is CASTSFSLGTDTQYF.

As DNA, the CDR3 is TGTGCCAGCAGCTTAGAACAGGGGTCTGGAAACACCATATATTTT. Protein sequence: CASSLEQGSGNTIYF. This chain joins TRBV7-6 and TRBJ1-3; 7 bases fit TRBD1. CDR1 SGHVS and CDR2 FNYEAQ come from the germline V gene. Losses at the gene ends were 1 base for V and 1 base for J; bases not matched to a gene: 1. This CDR3 contains 15 residues.

On this clone: This CDR3 is also generated by other DNA sequences in the sample. The chain employs TRBV15 and TRBJ2-5; weak D call: TRBD2 (5 bases). CDR3 length equals 13 residues. Germline V gene lookup returns CDR1 LNHNV and CDR2 YYDKDF (reference sequence). V was shortened by 0 bases and J by 4 bases, with 6 bases between the two germline ends. CDR3 residues: CATSRDRGETQYF. CDR3 bases: TGTGCCACCAGCAGAGACCGGGGAGAGACCCAGTACTTC.

This chain connects TRBV5-6 to TRBJ2-7; the D gene is possibly TRBD2 (5 bases). This CDR3 is built from 14 residues. V was trimmed by 0 bases and J by 6 bases, leaving 13 bases between them. Germline V gives CDR1 SGHDT, CDR2 YYEEEE. The CDR3 region is CASSLGTSPFEQYF. In DNA form, the CDR3 reads TGTGCCAGCAGCTTGGGGACTTCACCTTTCGAGCAGTACTTC.

This chain joins TRBV29-1 and TRBJ2-3; TRBD2 matches at 12 bases. The germline V gene has CDR1 SQVTM and CDR2 ANQGSEA. V gave up 6 bases and J gave up 1 base; unmatched junction bases: 11. This CDR3 contains 17 residues. This CDR3 reads CSVATSGGPPRTDTQYF. The CDR3 DNA reads TGCAGCGTCGCTACTAGCGGGGGGCCTCCCCGCACAGATACGCAGTATTTT.

This chain uses TRBV10-3 with TRBJ1-6; D remains unclear. V was trimmed by 3 bases and J by 7 bases, leaving 4 bases between them. Per the germline V gene, CDR1 is ENHRY and CDR2 is SYGVKD. The CDR3 contains 12 residues. The DNA of the CDR3 is TGTGCCATCAGTGAAGGGAATTCACCCCTCCACTTT. Translating it yields CAISEGNSPLHF.

This clone was counted a few times. The CDR3 protein is CAWSASGSLGTNYGYTF. The CDR3 nucleotides are TGTGCCTGGAGTGCCTCAGGATCCCTTGGAACTAACTATGGCTACACCTTC. The chain is built from TRBV30 and TRBJ1-2; no reliable D call. The CDR3 has 17 amino acids. V lost 1 base, J lost 0 bases, and 18 bases lay in between. The germline V gene has CDR1 GTSNPN and CDR2 SVGIG (reference sequence). Full variable domain (remainder filled in from reference TRBV30 and TRBJ1-2): SQTIHQWPATLVQPVGSPLSLECTVEGTSNPNLYWYRQAAGRGLQLLFYSVGIGQISSEVPQNLSASRPQDRQFILSSKKLLLSDSGFYLCAWSASGSLGTNYGYTFGSGTRLTVV.

This clone is a singleton in its sample. The chain joins TRBV7-8 to TRBJ2-5; possibly TRBD1 for D (5 bases). This CDR3 is built from 14 residues. The germline CDR1 and CDR2 sequences are SGHVS and FQNEAQ. The ends were cut back, 8 bases at V and 2 bases at J, with 15 bases in the middle. The CDR3 DNA reads TGTGCCAGCGGAGAGCGATCAGGGCAAGAGACCCAGTACTTC. It is translated as CASGERSGQETQYF. Full variable domain (rest looked up from reference TRBV7-8 and TRBJ2-5): GAGVSQSPRYKVAKRGQDVALRCDPISGHVSLFWYQQALGQGPEFLTYFQNEAQLDKSGLPSDRFFAERPEGSVSTLKIQRTQQEDSAVYLCASGERSGQETQYFGPGTRLLVL.

The chain has TRBV30 and TRBJ1-2; D is unclear. Trimming stripped 2 bases from V and 2 bases from J, with 6 bases between. Germline lookup yields CDR1 GTSNPN and CDR2 SVGIG (reference sequence). There are 12 residues in the CDR3. The CDR3 DNA sequence: TGTGCCTGGAGTTACAGCAACTATGGCTACACCTTC. It codes for CAWSYSNYGYTF.

V usage is TRBV5-1 and J usage is TRBJ1-1; 7 bases fit TRBD1. CDR3 length: 15 amino acids. Germline V gene sequence: CDR1 SGHRS, CDR2 YFSETQ. V trimming: 4 bases; J trimming: 1 base; junction bases outside the gene matches: 7. CDR3 in amino acids: CASSPKQGTNTEAFF. The DNA of the CDR3 is TGCGCCAGCAGCCCGAAACAGGGGACGAACACTGAAGCTTTCTTT. The full variable domain, in which reference TRBV5-1 and TRBJ1-1 provide the parts outside the CDR3, is KAGVTQTPRYLIKTRGQQVTLSCSPISGHRSVSWYQQTPGQGLQFLFEYFSETQRNKGNFPGRFSGRQFSNSRSEMNVSTLELGDSALYLCASSPKQGTNTEAFFGQGTRLTVV.

This clone was counted a few times. This chain uses TRBV28 with TRBJ1-5; D is unclear. The ends were cut back, 3 bases at V and 2 bases at J, with 11 bases in the middle. This CDR3 spans 15 amino acids. Germline CDR1 MDHEN, CDR2 SYDVKM. The CDR3 sequence is CASSFDNQGNQPQHF. DNA for the CDR3: TGTGCCAGCAGTTTCGACAATCAGGGCAATCAGCCCCAGCATTTT.